This T cell receptor (beta chain) is from a study of T cell clusters in autoimmune cytopenias. Study in general: TRB sequencing had a median around 52,000 reads and 2,000 to 3,000 distinct clonotypes per sample. General study points: TRB repertoire shifts in secondary cytopenia and chronic lymphocytic leukemia mostly reflected lymphoma, not autoimmunity.

As to this clonotype: Its target is unknown.

TRB was amplified by touch-down multiplex PCR, primer pools A and B combined. TCRdb re-called the multiplex PCR reads and catalogs CDR3 proteins one per entry, DNA excluded. This sample's table reports under 3,500 distinct CDR3 sequences. The CDR3 covers 14 residues. Germline-derived CDR1 and CDR2 are SGHTA and FQGNSA. Some 40,000 genome equivalents of blood DNA were amplified for TRB. The source is a human donor with an autoimmune cytopenia or autoimmune hepatitis (not recorded which). This chain connects TRBV7-2 to TRBJ2-7; the TCRdb call, TRBD1, lacks DNA for checking. The sample taken for sequencing was peripheral blood. The chain's CDR3 is CASSSQGSSYEQYF.